The TCR beta chain under discussion was sequenced for a study of graft-versus-host responses after intestinal transplantation. The CDR3 spans 15 residues. CDR1 is SGHRS, CDR2 YFSETQ, per germline. The germline V and J ends were trimmed by 4 bases and 1 base, with 14 bases remaining between them. The protocol was immunoSEQ multiplex PCR, while the TCRdb copy is restricted to in-frame clones and leaves out a portion. The table shows about 15,000 clones, with 33% occurring only once. Study-wide findings and caveats: Among recipient marrow samples, GvH clones were found; some appeared first in ileum or blood. Allografts of one patient group, those with graft-donor T cell macrochimerism, had high graft-versus-host to host-versus-graft clonal ratios.

This sequence originates from a human patient who received an intestinal transplant. The source was alloreactive CD4+ T cells from a mixed lymphocyte reaction culture, collected before intestinal transplant. Subset denoted: CFSE-low proliferating T cells sorted from roughly six-day pre-transplant mixed lymphocyte reaction (GvH or HvG direction). The V gene is TRBV5-1, the J gene TRBJ2-5; possibly TRBD2 for D (5 bases). The CDR3 sequence is CASSLRRGPQETQYF. Written as DNA, the CDR3 is TGCGCCAGCAGCCTTCGTCGGGGTCCCCAAGAGACCCAGTACTTC.